The 10 T cell receptor beta chains below all came from one sample that was sequenced in a study of blood T cells in healthy people across ages. A J-beta primer mix and a sample-barcoded 5' primer were used in a second PCR of about 6 to 12 cycles. TCRdb processed the 5' RACE reads anew with MiXCR; each CDR3 protein has one entry. The sample has about 780,000 distinct CDR3 sequences, 35% to 50% seen once. Sample: blood. These TCRs come from a man older than 75 in good health.

This sequence joins TRBV20-1 and TRBJ2-7; 11 positions match TRBD1. This CDR3 contains 15 residues. Germline V CDR1 and CDR2: DFQATT, SNEGSKA (reference sequence). V shed 4 bases and J 5 bases; nucleotides not matched to a gene: 10. CDR3 protein: CSATPWGTGGDEQYF. CDR3 DNA: TGCAGTGCTACCCCCTGGGGGACAGGGGGAGACGAGCAGTACTTC.

The gene calls are TRBV20-1 and TRBJ2-4; D is undetermined. The end of the DNA is better explained by TRBJ2-7, so the J call may be wrong. The CDR3 has 14 amino acids. Germline loops: CDR1 DFQATT, CDR2 SNEGSKA (reference sequence). CDR3: CSARHLENHNEQYF. In nucleotides, the CDR3 is TGCAGTGCGAGACACCTAGAGAATCACAACGAGCAGTACTTC.

Details on this clonotype: At one end the junction does not follow the germline gene, possibly because of a read error. The rearrangement links TRBV5-1 to TRBJ2-7; 9 bases are shared with TRBD2. CDR1 and CDR2 from the germline V gene are SGHRS and YFSETQ. The CDR3 loop spans 15 amino acids. CDR3 nucleotides: TGCGCCAGCAACTTGGAGGCTAGCGGGAACTACGAGCAGTACTTC. Its translation is CASNLEASGNYEQYF.

This chain links TRBV20-1 with TRBJ2-7, with D maybe TRBD1 (6 bases). CDR3 size: 14 residues. The V gene's germline CDR1 is DFQATT and CDR2 SNEGSKA (reference sequence). V gave up 5 bases and J gave up 6 bases, with 20 bases separating them. CDR3 sequence reads: CSASTQRGIGEQYF. CDR3 in DNA: TGCAGTGCTTCAACGCAAAGGGGGATTGGCGAGCAGTACTTC.

Turning to this clonotype: One junction end does not reproduce the germline sequence, and a read error may be involved. V gene TRBV24-1 combines with J gene TRBJ2-1; 13 nucleotides align to TRBD2. The length of the CDR3 is 16 residues. CDR1 is KGHDR, CDR2 SFDVKD, per germline. The CDR3 sequence: CATSEVTSGGYNGQFF. CDR3 coding DNA: TGTGCCACCAGTGAAGTGACTAGCGGGGGGTACAATGGGCAGTTCTTC.

This clonotype was seen more than once but under ten times. The chain has TRBV2 and TRBJ2-7, with D perhaps matching TRBD2 (6 bases). V lost 7 bases and J lost 7, with 29 bases in between. This CDR3 comprises 17 residues. CDR1 SNHLY and CDR2 FYNNEI come from the germline V gene. The CDR3 loop reads CASTGRRRPSAGNEQYF. For the CDR3, the DNA is TGTGCCAGCACCGGGAGAAGGAGACCTAGCGCCGGCAATGAGCAGTACTTC.

The V and J genes are TRBV20-1 and TRBJ2-7; D perhaps matches TRBD2 (6 bases). This CDR3 is built from 14 residues. The V gene's germline CDR1 is DFQATT and CDR2 SNEGSKA (reference sequence). The V gene lost 1 base and the J gene lost 0 bases, with 10 bases spanning the gap. CDR3 nucleotides: TGCAGTGCTAGAGTTTTGGGAGGCTCCTACGAGCAGTACTTC. Translation: CSARVLGGSYEQYF.

The J gene is TRBJ2-5, the V gene TRBV11-1; TRBD1 matches at 7 bases. Trimming took 5 bases from V and 5 from J; bases not matched to a gene: 11. The CDR3 covers 15 residues. The germline V gene encodes CDR1 SGHAT and CDR2 FQDESV (reference sequence). CDR3 sequence: CASSLRQGGLETQYF. The CDR3 DNA sequence: TGTGCCAGCAGCCTACGACAGGGTGGTTTGGAGACCCAGTACTTC.

This sequence joins TRBV15 and TRBJ1-5; 8 nucleotides line up with TRBD1. CDR1 and CDR2 (germline): LNHNV, YYDKDF (reference sequence). The V gene end was trimmed by 5 bases and the J gene end by 7 bases; junction bases not matched to a gene: 13. This CDR3 comprises 16 residues. CDR3 bases: TGTGCCACCAGCTTCGGGACAGGACCAGATAGCCAGCCCCAGCATTTT. This sequence encodes CATSFGTGPDSQPQHF.

This clonotype has more than one count but fewer than ten. CDR3 sequence reads: CASSSAADYEQYF. CDR3 in DNA: TGTGCCAGCAGCTCGGCAGCGGACTACGAGCAGTACTTC. The V gene is TRBV7-6, the J gene TRBJ2-7, with D maybe TRBD2 (5 bases). V was clipped by 4 bases and J by 3 bases, with 10 bases between them. Germline V gene data show CDR1 as SGHVS and CDR2 as FNYEAQ. The CDR3 runs 13 residues.